This TCR beta chain emerged from a study of beta chain features in type 1 diabetes. What was sequenced were expressed TCRB transcripts, since all of the isolated RNA had been reverse transcribed. Data came from immunoSEQ multiplex PCR; TCRdb stores just in-frame clones and leaves some out. The sample consists of about 170,000 clones, around 7.8% of them appearing once. The germline gives CDR1 ENHRY, CDR2 SYGVKD. The CDR3 extends over 14 amino acids. With 0 bases removed from V and 5 bases from J, the gap between germline ends came to 9 bases. This clone was detected only a few times. Antigen unknown. Regarding the study as a whole: Patients showed naive, central memory and Treg TCRB repertoires that appeared more similar than those of healthy donors. All four CD4+ subsets of Type 1 diabetes patients contained TCRB CDR3s that were moderately but significantly shorter.

Sequenced input: central memory CD4+ T cells from blood. This TCR was recovered from a woman in her forties with type 1 diabetes. The V and J genes are TRBV10-3 and TRBJ2-3; a weak D match, TRBD1 (5 bases). The CDR3 here is CAISESQGEDTQYF. In DNA, the CDR3 is TGTGCCATCAGTGAGTCTCAGGGTGAAGATACGCAGTATTTT.